These T cell receptor beta chains were read from a single sample in a study of response to subunit inactivated influenza vaccine. TCRdb reprocessed the RT-PCR reads with MiXCR, giving one entry per CDR3 protein. The sample has around 150,000 distinct CDR3 sequences, roughly a tenth seen once; the top ten hold roughly 12%. Material: non-naive T cells sorted from PBMCs, obtained roughly 46 days after vaccination. The origin of the receptors is a man aged 50 to 59 who received an inactivated influenza vaccine. Both conserved end residues are part of each CDR3. A D gene is named only where the DNA matches it firmly. Size tells how often a clone was seen (once, few, many) or the class of an expanded clone, and some rows leave it out.

d_call	v_call	clone_size	j_call	cdr3_aa	cdr3_nt
TRBD1	TRBV3-1	-	TRBJ2-7	CASSPRTGRLEQYF	TGTGCCAGCAGCCCACGGACAGGTCGGCTCGAGCAGTACTTC
-	TRBV15	-	TRBJ2-3	CATSRNGGLTDTQYF	TGTGCCACCAGCCGAAACGGGGGACTCACAGATACGCAGTATTTT
-	TRBV20-1	many	TRBJ2-1	CSATRVLVNEQFF	TGCAGTGCTACCAGGGTGCTGGTCAATGAGCAGTTCTTC
TRBD2	TRBV4-2	many	TRBJ2-2	CASSQILAGGSGELFF	TGTGCCAGCAGCCAAATACTAGCGGGAGGATCCGGGGAGCTGTTTTTT
-	TRBV4-1	-	TRBJ2-1	CASSQAPTPYNEQFF	TGCGCCAGCAGCCAAGCCCCGACGCCCTATAATGAGCAGTTCTTC
TRBD2	TRBV27	once	TRBJ2-3	CASSLGLAGAGTDTQYF	TGTGCCAGCAGTCTGGGACTAGCGGGAGCGGGTACAGATACGCAGTATTTT
-	TRBV10-2	few	TRBJ2-5	CASKTGETQYF	TGCGCCAGCAAGACGGGGGAGACCCAGTACTTC
-	TRBV9	-	TRBJ2-3	CASSERRVDTQYF	TGTGCCAGCAGCGAGCGCCGTGTGGATACGCAGTATTTT
-	TRBV5-1	-	TRBJ2-7	CASARTGSSYEQYF	TGCGCCAGCGCCAGGACGGGGAGCTCCTACGAGCAGTACTTC
-	TRBV18	-	TRBJ2-7	CASSPVGGYYEQYF	TGTGCCAGCTCTCCCGTCGGGGGCTACTACGAGCAGTACTTC
-	TRBV20-1	few	TRBJ2-3	CSAQSFAERNTQYF	TGCAGTGCTCAAAGTTTCGCGGAACGGAATACGCAGTATTTT
TRBD1	TRBV14	few	TRBJ2-1	CASSQGPGTGSHEQFF	TGTGCCAGCAGCCAAGGCCCCGGGACAGGGAGCCATGAGCAGTTCTTC
-	TRBV11-2	-	TRBJ2-5	CASSSGLAKETQYF	TGTGCCAGCAGCTCTGGACTTGCGAAAGAGACCCAGTACTTC
TRBD1	TRBV10-3	few	TRBJ2-5	CAHSSGQGVAETQYF	TGTGCCCATTCGTCCGGACAGGGGGTCGCGGAGACCCAGTACTTC
-	TRBV5-1	many	TRBJ1-5	CASSLQGTGQPQHF	TGCGCCAGCAGCTTGCAGGGTACGGGACAGCCCCAGCATTTT
TRBD2	TRBV2	few	TRBJ2-3	CASSRDYQDTQYF	TGTGCCAGCAGCCGGGACTACCAAGATACGCAGTATTTT
-	TRBV24-1	many	TRBJ2-1	CATSDRGYSKPNEQFF	TGTGCCACCAGTGACCGAGGATATTCCAAACCTAATGAGCAGTTCTTC
-	TRBV20-1	-	TRBJ1-2	CSASLKEQGYGYTF	TGCAGTGCTAGCTTAAAGGAACAGGGCTATGGCTACACCTTC
-	TRBV7-9	few	TRBJ2-7	CASSFRDGSYEQYF	TGTGCCAGCAGCTTCCGGGACGGCTCCTACGAGCAGTACTTC
TRBD2	TRBV5-6	few	TRBJ2-5	CASSLLAGGETQYF	TGTGCCAGCAGCTTGCTAGCGGGCGGAGAGACCCAGTACTTC
TRBD1	TRBV7-8	-	TRBJ2-2	CASRLNRGSNTGELFF	TGTGCCAGCAGGTTGAACAGGGGCTCGAACACCGGGGAGCTGTTTTTT
TRBD2	TRBV12-3/TRBV12-4	many	TRBJ2-7	CASTMTSGRVYEQYF	TGTGCCAGCACCATGACTAGCGGGAGGGTCTACGAGCAGTACTTC
TRBD1	TRBV10-2	few	TRBJ1-1	CASRGTDLTEAFF	TGCGCCAGCAGGGGGACAGATCTCACTGAAGCTTTCTTT
TRBD1	TRBV20-1	-	TRBJ1-1	CSARDWGQGDWTEAFF	TGCAGTGCTAGAGATTGGGGACAGGGTGATTGGACTGAAGCTTTCTTT
TRBD1	TRBV10-3	-	TRBJ2-2	CAISAGQGANTGELFF	TGTGCCATCAGTGCCGGACAGGGGGCGAACACCGGGGAGCTGTTTTTT
TRBD2	TRBV20-1	few	TRBJ2-7	CSASGSGSLDEQYF	TGCAGTGCCAGCGGGAGCGGGAGTCTGGACGAGCAGTACTTC
-	TRBV20-1	-	TRBJ1-5	CSARPGSDNQPQHF	TGCAGTGCTAGACCAGGGTCGGACAATCAGCCCCAGCATTTT
-	TRBV5-4	few	TRBJ2-3	CASSLPLGGDTQYF	TGTGCCAGCAGCTTGCCCCTAGGTGGAGATACGCAGTATTTT
-	TRBV12-3/TRBV12-4	few	TRBJ2-2	CASKLADGGELFF	TGTGCCAGCAAATTAGCGGACGGCGGGGAGCTGTTTTTT
TRBD2	TRBV27	-	TRBJ2-3	CASKPLAGGTDTQYF	TGTGCCAGTAAACCACTAGCGGGGGGCACAGATACGCAGTATTTT
-	TRBV9	few	TRBJ2-1	CASSVDGRGNEQFF	TGTGCCAGCAGCGTAGATGGCCGGGGCAATGAGCAGTTCTTC
-	TRBV7-2	few	TRBJ1-2	CASSPTGWDYGYTF	TGTGCCAGCAGCCCCACGGGTTGGGACTATGGCTACACCTTC
-	TRBV20-1	many	TRBJ2-5	CSARDGARNTGFGETQYF	TGCAGTGCTAGAGATGGTGCCCGGAACACAGGGTTTGGGGAGACCCAGTACTTC
TRBD2	TRBV4-2	-	TRBJ2-1	CASSQKGTSGTYNEQFF	TGTGCCAGCAGCCAAAAAGGGACTAGCGGAACCTACAATGAGCAGTTCTTC
TRBD1	TRBV7-2	-	TRBJ1-5	CASSLTGGGLYQPQHF	TGTGCCAGCAGCTTGACAGGGGGGGGCCTTTATCAGCCCCAGCATTTT
TRBD1	TRBV9	few	TRBJ2-7	CASSVGTGEQYF	TGTGCCAGCAGCGTAGGGACAGGGGAGCAGTACTTC
TRBD2	TRBV7-8	few	TRBJ2-1	CASSLAGLVQFF	TGTGCCAGCAGCTTAGCGGGACTAGTACAGTTCTTC
-	TRBV20-1	-	TRBJ1-3	CSASRHLNSGNTIYF	TGCAGTGCTAGTAGACACCTAAACTCTGGAAACACCATATATTTT
-	TRBV11-2	-	TRBJ2-1	CASSSPERTTGSPSSYNEQFF	TGTGCCAGCAGCTCCCCGGAGCGAACCACAGGGTCCCCAAGCTCCTACAATGAGCAGTTCTTC
-	TRBV5-1	many	TRBJ2-1	CASSLEGQGGNNEQFF	TGCGCCAGCAGCTTGGAGGGGCAGGGTGGAAACAATGAGCAGTTCTTC
TRBD1	TRBV20-1	many	TRBJ2-7	CSAREGQAHYEQYF	TGCAGTGCTAGAGAGGGACAGGCCCACTACGAGCAGTACTTC
-	TRBV28	-	TRBJ2-7	CASSLLQGFEQYF	TGTGCCAGCAGTTTATTGCAGGGATTCGAGCAGTACTTC
TRBD1	TRBV4-1	-	TRBJ2-7	CASSQGSWRTGPYEQYF	TGCGCCAGCAGCCAAGGAAGTTGGCGGACAGGACCTTACGAGCAGTACTTC
-	TRBV5-1	few	TRBJ2-3	CASSLEGGTGTDTQYF	TGCGCCAGCAGCTTGGAAGGGGGGACAGGCACAGATACGCAGTATTTT
-	TRBV6-5	-	TRBJ2-5	CASSYVGGKETQYF	TGTGCCAGCAGTTACGTGGGAGGCAAAGAGACCCAGTACTTC
-	TRBV6-6	many	TRBJ1-1	CASSPGGMGEAFF	TGTGCCAGCAGTCCCGGAGGGATGGGTGAAGCTTTCTTT
TRBD1	TRBV20-1	few	TRBJ1-6	CSAPQGAPGNSPLHF	TGCAGTGCTCCCCAGGGGGCCCCTGGTAATTCACCCCTCCACTTT
-	TRBV20-1	many	TRBJ2-1	CSAPPGLNRGNEQFF	TGCAGTGCCCCACCGGGTCTAAACCGAGGCAATGAGCAGTTCTTC
TRBD2	TRBV28	many	TRBJ2-1	CASSLYLAGGYNEQFF	TGTGCCAGCAGTTTATATCTAGCGGGGGGGTACAATGAGCAGTTCTTC
-	TRBV4-3	-	TRBJ2-3	CASSQDLRATSTDTQYF	TGCGCCAGCAGCCAAGATCTGCGCGCGACTAGCACAGATACGCAGTATTTT
TRBD2	TRBV4-2	many	TRBJ2-1	CASSQDRAGGTGNEQFF	TGTGCCAGCAGCCAAGATCGAGCCGGGGGGACTGGTAATGAGCAGTTCTTC
TRBD1	TRBV4-2	few	TRBJ2-5	CASSQVAAGGQETQYF	TGTGCCAGCAGCCAGGTCGCCGCAGGGGGACAAGAGACCCAGTACTTC
TRBD1	TRBV5-1	many	TRBJ2-6	CASSLQVSRGTGANVLTF	TGCGCCAGCAGCTTGCAAGTGTCCAGGGGGACTGGGGCCAACGTCCTGACTTTC
-	TRBV4-1	many	TRBJ1-1	CASSGSRRADGVSGAFF	TGCGCCAGCAGCGGATCCCGGAGGGCCGACGGGGTCAGTGGAGCTTTCTTT
TRBD1	TRBV19	few	TRBJ1-5	CASSMERQGQPQHF	TGTGCCAGTAGTATGGAGAGACAGGGACAGCCCCAGCATTTT
-	TRBV7-9	few	TRBJ1-1	CASNIGGILNTEAFF	TGTGCCAGCAACATCGGTGGGATTTTGAACACTGAAGCTTTCTTT
-	TRBV5-1	many	TRBJ1-3	CASSLYTSGNTIYF	TGCGCCAGCAGCTTGTATACCTCTGGAAACACCATATATTTT
TRBD2	TRBV4-2	many	TRBJ2-1	CASRQRLAPYNEQFF	TGTGCCAGCAGACAAAGACTAGCGCCTTACAATGAGCAGTTCTTC
-	TRBV5-5	many	TRBJ1-6	CASSLKIGGATSSPLHF	TGTGCCAGCAGCTTAAAGATTGGGGGGGCTACTTCGTCACCCCTCCACTTT
TRBD1	TRBV12-3/TRBV12-4	many	TRBJ1-5	CASSPVPGQGGPQHF	TGTGCCAGCAGCCCCGTCCCGGGACAGGGGGGGCCCCAGCATTTT